This T cell receptor (beta chain) was recorded in a study of blood T cell repertoires in COVID-19 (dated by TCRdb to 2020 to 2021). Regarding the research as a whole: Samples covering the acute and convalescent phases of COVID-19 were provided by collaborators in the United States, Italy and Spain. The prospective study material was composed of cDNA or gDNA derived from T cells, B-cell-depleted T cells, or PBMCs. Subjects who had been exposed to COVID-19, were actively infected with it, or had recovered from it provided the deeply sampled blood TCRbeta repertoires that made up the dataset. The repertoires were released in a freely available public database meant as a resource for research on the immune response to SARS-CoV-2. The samples were drawn from two sources: the first 160 participants of the ongoing ImmuneRACE study, and 950 to 1,500 subjects contributed by 6 global collaborators. A de-identified subject ID, COVID-19 status, age in years and sex were almost always included in the sample metadata. Where available, HLA class I and class II types were obtained from metadata supplied by the sample provider rather than from assay-based typing.

From the cysteine through the phenylalanine, the CDR3 covers 15 amino acids. The entry retains the CDR3 DNA only, 45 bases that are in frame from base 1. V drops 2 bases and J drops 6 bases, leaving 18 bases in between. According to the germline V gene (reference sequence), CDR1 reads SGHNT and CDR2 reads YYREEE. Points the paper makes about the study in general: The quantity of clinical and demographic metadata differed by source and by participant and was supplied without curation.

As to this clone: Its cognate antigen has yet to be identified. There are no base qualities to consult, and no much larger clone falls within one base.

At one collaborating source in Seattle, patients were enrolled during active infection and were followed longitudinally through the course of disease. The collaborating institutions used their own protocols to collect whole blood in K2EDTA tubes. For TCRbeta analysis, collaborator samples were shipped as frozen whole blood, as isolated PBMCs, or as DNA extracted from either sample type. TCRbeta CDR3 regions were amplified from genomic DNA by means of the immunoSEQ Assay, a bias-controlled multiplex PCR. The authors' analysis ran thus. Nucleated cell counts per sample were estimated from amplification of reference gene primers within the assay. To quantify the absolute abundance of each unique TCRbeta CDR3 rearrangement, sequence reads were collapsed and filtered. For each sample, productive Simpson clonality was calculated by taking the square root of Simpson's diversity index across productive rearrangements. TCRdb obtained this table from immuneACCESS and retained in-frame rearrangements with V and J assigned. These tables miss some clones; where compared with another copy, unresolved V genes account for less than half of the shortfall, and the remainder is unexplained. The V and J calls and clone size are taken from that table; D and trimming were inferred from the DNA. Present in this sample are roughly 100,000 clones, roughly 90% of which were seen just once. The biggest ten clones account for around 4.2% of the sample.

The chain joins TRBV5-4 to TRBJ2-7, with the D gene call left open. What was sequenced was peripheral blood. This TCR was sampled from a human donor with COVID-19, enrolled during active disease. The donor label of this sample is uncertain. The bases read TGTGCCAGCAGCTTAGGAGTAAGCGAGGTCTTCGAGCAGTACTTC. It codes for CASSLGVSEVFEQYF.